Each of the 4 T cell receptor beta chains below was sequenced from the same sample in a study of CD8 T cells in Susac syndrome. Random hexamers were used to reverse transcribe the RNA input (about 0.5 to 1 ug). Via MiXCR, TCRdb re-called the immunoSEQ multiplex PCR reads, giving one row per CDR3 protein. The sample records about 210,000 distinct CDR3 sequences, around 96% being singletons. The specimen sequenced was CD4+ T cells from PBMCs. All receptors come from a human donor with multiple sclerosis.

The J gene is TRBJ2-3, the V gene TRBV29-1; the D call may be TRBD1 or TRBD2 (6 bases each). The V gene lost 6 bases and the J gene lost 0 bases, with 16 bases spanning the gap. This CDR3 is built from 15 residues. The germline V gene encodes CDR1 SQVTM and CDR2 ANQGSEA. CDR3 sequence reads: CSVEGDGISTDTQYF. CDR3 sequence (DNA): TGCAGCGTGGAGGGGGACGGGATTAGCACAGATACGCAGTATTTT.

The V call is TRBV27, the J call TRBJ2-1, with 13 bases identical to TRBD2. The germline V gene encodes CDR1 MNHEY and CDR2 SMNVEV (reference sequence). The V and J ends lost 4 bases and 4 bases, in that order; junction bases with no gene match: 4. The CDR3 runs 16 residues. CDR3 residues: CASSSRLAGGYNEQFF. The CDR3, as DNA: TGTGCCAGCAGTTCCCGACTAGCGGGGGGTTACAATGAGCAGTTCTTC.

This chain uses TRBV2 with TRBJ2-7; perhaps TRBD2 as D (5 bases). Germline values: CDR1 SNHLY, CDR2 FYNNEI. Trimming cost V 3 bases and J 12 bases, with 15 bases left between them. The CDR3 consists of 12 residues. CDR3 in DNA: TGTGCCAGCAGTGATGTTCCGGGCCTAGCGTACTTC. Translating gives CASSDVPGLAYF.

The chain combines TRBV24-1 with TRBJ2-3, with 8 bases identical to TRBD1. Germline lookup yields CDR1 KGHDR and CDR2 SFDVKD. The CDR3 loop spans 13 amino acids. Losses at the gene ends were 10 bases for V and 4 bases for J; bases not matched to a gene: 6. The CDR3 protein is CATGQGSPDTQYF. DNA for the CDR3: TGTGCCACTGGACAGGGATCCCCAGATACGCAGTATTTT.